The 7 T cell receptor beta chains below were found in one sample sequenced in a study of cytomegalovirus exposure and HLA in healthy donors. PCR amplification relied on 60 Vbeta primers (plus 13 Jbeta primers). Measured with immunoSEQ multiplex PCR; TCRdb has only the in-frame clones, and not every one. The sample carries roughly 150,000 clones, 60% to 80% recorded once. The sequenced material came from PBMCs. The receptors stem from a man between 18 and 35 years old in good health and CMV-seropositive.

This sequence joins TRBV19 and TRBJ2-5; D might be TRBD2 (5 bases). In germline, CDR1 is LNHDA, CDR2 SQIVND (reference sequence). Between the trimmed V and J ends, which lost 3 bases and 5 bases, there was a span of 10 bases. CDR3 length: 13 residues. The CDR3 region has the DNA TGTGCCAGTAGTATCTGGGGAGTCGAGACCCAGTACTTC. Translating it yields CASSIWGVETQYF.

The chain has TRBV7-9 and TRBJ1-5, with D unclear. The V gene lost 3 bases and the J gene lost 7 bases, with 13 bases spanning the gap. Looked up from germline, CDR1 is SEHNR and CDR2 is FQNEAQ (reference sequence). The length of the CDR3 is 14 residues. The chain's CDR3 is CASSLGSSGQPQHF. CDR3 in DNA: TGTGCCAGCAGCTTGGGTTCGAGCGGGCAGCCCCAGCATTTT.

This clone was counted a few times. The CDR3 DNA is TGTGCCAGTAGTATTGGGCCTAGCGGGATGTACGAGCAGTACGTC. It specifies CASSIGPSGMYEQYV. This chain uses TRBV19 with TRBJ2-7; 9 bases fit TRBD2. This CDR3 is 15 amino acids long. The ends lost 3 bases at V and 4 bases at J; junction bases unmatched: 7. Germline lookup yields CDR1 LNHDA and CDR2 SQIVND (reference sequence).

The chain couples TRBV28 to TRBJ1-2; D is possibly TRBD1 (5 bases). The CDR3 contains 17 residues. Trimming cost V 5 bases and J 7 bases, with 26 bases left between them. Per the germline V gene, CDR1 is MDHEN and CDR2 is SYDVKM. Written as DNA, the CDR3 is TGTGCCAGCAGTCCCTCTCCCTGGGCAGGGACTACTACTGGCTACACCTTC. It translates to CASSPSPWAGTTTGYTF.

The chain employs TRBV7-2 and TRBJ2-2; 7 bases are a match to TRBD2. Unmatched junction bases numbered 3, after V lost 4 bases and J lost 1 base. Germline CDR1 SGHTA, CDR2 FQGNSA. The CDR3 spans 15 residues. Here the CDR3 DNA reads TGTGCCAGCAGCTATGGGGGGGTGAACACCGGGGAGCTGTTTTTT. This translates into CASSYGGVNTGELFF.

The chain has TRBV4-1 and TRBJ1-1; tentative D call: TRBD1 (6 bases). Trimming took off 2 bases at V and 3 bases at J, with 10 bases between the two ends. The germline V gene encodes CDR1 MGHRA and CDR2 YSYEKL. CDR3 length: 14 residues. The CDR3 sequence: CASSQPTGYTEAFF. CDR3 bases: TGCGCCAGCAGCCAACCAACAGGGTACACTGAAGCTTTCTTT.

This clone occurred a few times. The chain employs TRBV28 and TRBJ1-2, with TRBD1 matching over 8 bases. The CDR3 length is 14 residues. J was trimmed by 1 base and V by 6 bases; bases with no gene match: 4. Germline CDR1 reads MDHEN; CDR2 reads SYDVKM. Here the CDR3 DNA reads TGTGCCAGCAGGGAACAGGGGGTTAACTATGGCTACACCTTC. It encodes CASREQGVNYGYTF.